This T cell receptor beta chain was recorded in a study of CD8 T cell repertoires and HIV-1 epitope variants. Study background: Control wells had CMV/EBV/flu peptides, negative Ebola AY9, or no peptide.

To note about this clone: Its antigen is still unknown. The same CDR3 arises from other DNA sequences in this sample as well.

TCR beta CDR3 was sequenced at survey depth on immunoSEQ. The protocol was immunoSEQ multiplex PCR, while the TCRdb copy is restricted to in-frame clones and leaves out a portion. The sample shows roughly 5,000 clones, around 71% of them seen only once. General study points: A handful of clonotypes recognized Nef KF9, one HW9, none TAALDMSHF.

V was pared by 1 base and J by 5 bases, with 1 base of the junction left unmatched. CDR1 and CDR2 from the germline V gene are GTSNPN and SVGIG (reference sequence). The CDR3 is 12 residues long. This chain links TRBV30 with TRBJ1-1; 7 bases line up with TRBD1. The source is a male donor with HIV. Sequencing was done on a sample of cultured CD8+ T cells derived from PBMCs. CDR3 amino acids: CAWSAQGTEAFF. CDR3 nucleotides: TGTGCCTGGAGTGCACAGGGGACTGAAGCTTTCTTT.